These 16 T cell receptor beta chains came from one sample sequenced in a study of blood T cells in healthy people across ages. A second PCR of 7 to 11 cycles used a sample-barcoded 5' primer and a J-beta primer mix. MiXCR was run by TCRdb on the 5' RACE reads, yielding one entry per CDR3 protein. Here the sample spans about 830,000 distinct CDR3 sequences, 58% being singletons. Sequenced material: blood. These receptors originate from a man aged 30-40 years in good health.

The genes are TRBV18 and TRBJ2-4; D remains ambiguous. Trimming cost V 3 bases and J 9 bases, with 18 bases left between them. Germline V lookup: CDR1 KGHSH, CDR2 LQKENI. The CDR3 is 15 amino acids. The CDR3 protein is CASSPTTLTAGIQYF. Written as DNA, the CDR3 is TGTGCCAGCTCACCCACGACACTTACGGCAGGCATTCAGTACTTC.

The J gene is TRBJ1-2, the V gene TRBV5-1; TRBD1 might be the D (5 bases). Germline CDR1 SGHRS, CDR2 YFSETQ. This CDR3 is built from 16 residues. The germline V and J ends were trimmed by 2 bases and 6 bases, with 20 bases remaining between them. The CDR3 sequence is CASSFRGALVVDGYTF. The CDR3 bases are TGCGCCAGCAGCTTCCGAGGGGCGTTGGTAGTTGATGGCTACACCTTC.

This chain connects TRBV30 to TRBJ2-1, with TRBD2 matching over 11 bases. With V trimmed by 5 bases and J by 6 bases, 0 bases remained unmatched. Germline CDR1 reads GTSNPN; CDR2 reads SVGIG (reference sequence). This CDR3 spans 12 amino acids. CDR3 nucleotides: TGTGCCTGGGGGACTAGCGGCAATGAGCAGTTCTTC. It specifies CAWGTSGNEQFF.

V usage is TRBV4-2 and J usage is TRBJ1-5; no reliable D call. The CDR3 runs 16 residues. V gave up 0 bases and J gave up 7 bases, with 16 bases separating them. The germline gives CDR1 LGHNA, CDR2 YNFKEQ. CDR3 residues: CASSQEGRPEAQPQHF. The CDR3 DNA sequence: TGTGCCAGCAGCCAAGAGGGGAGGCCCGAGGCCCAGCCCCAGCATTTT.

This clonotype was seen only a few times. The chain is built from TRBV27 and TRBJ2-5; no firm D call. Germline CDR1 and CDR2: MNHEY and SMNVEV (reference sequence). Deletions cut 8 bases from V and 5 bases from J, with 15 bases between. The length of the CDR3 is 13 residues. The CDR3 reads CASPRLGVETQYF. As DNA, the CDR3 is TGTGCCAGCCCCCGGCTAGGAGTCGAGACCCAGTACTTC.

The chain couples TRBV7-9 to TRBJ1-4; the D is unclear. Trimming shortened V by 5 bases and J by 7 bases, and 8 bases separated the two germline ends. Germline values: CDR1 SEHNR, CDR2 FQNEAQ (reference sequence). The CDR3 extends over 12 amino acids. The CDR3 loop is CASSPILEKLFF. The CDR3 DNA reads as TGTGCCAGCAGCCCCATTCTTGAAAAACTGTTTTTT.

CDR3: CASSWRQGNTGELFF. The CDR3 coding sequence is TGTGCCAGCAGCTGGCGACAGGGGAACACCGGGGAGCTGTTTTTT. The chain is built from TRBV11-2 and TRBJ2-2, with 7 bases aligning to TRBD1. The germline gives CDR1 SGHAT, CDR2 FQNNGV. The trim removed 4 bases at V and 1 base at J, leaving 3 bases unmatched. The CDR3 has 15 amino acids.

This clonotype was detected only a few times. This rearrangement joins TRBV4-2 to TRBJ2-3, with 7 bases aligning to TRBD2. CDR3 length: 15 residues. Germline-derived CDR1 and CDR2 are LGHNA and YNFKEQ. V shed 0 bases and J 14 bases; nucleotides not matched to a gene: 14. Here the CDR3 reads CASSQDLGSGSPAYF. CDR3 DNA: TGTGCCAGCAGCCAAGATCTTGGTAGCGGGTCCCCCGCGTATTTT.

The rearrangement links TRBV2 to TRBJ2-1, with TRBD2 matching over 9 bases. Trimming removed 5 bases from V and 2 bases from J; junction bases left unmatched: 4. Germline V lookup: CDR1 SNHLY, CDR2 FYNNEI. This CDR3 spans 15 amino acids. The CDR3 sequence is CASSQEREAYNEQFF. The DNA for the CDR3 is TGTGCCAGCAGTCAGGAGCGGGAGGCCTACAATGAGCAGTTCTTC.

The CDR3 nucleotides are TGTGCCAGCTTAAGAGGGGTTACAGATACGCAGTATTTT. Its protein is CASLRGVTDTQYF. The chain links TRBV7-2 to TRBJ2-3; the D gene could be TRBD1 or TRBD2 (5 bases each). Trimming stripped 8 bases from V and 3 bases from J, with 12 bases between. The CDR3 sequence is 13 residues long. The V gene's germline CDR1 is SGHTA and CDR2 FQGNSA.

The rearrangement uses TRBV20-1 and TRBJ2-3; TRBD1 is a possible D gene (8 bases). This CDR3 comprises 15 residues. Germline V CDR1 and CDR2: DFQATT, SNEGSKA (reference sequence). Trimming shortened V by 0 bases and J by 6 bases, and 16 bases separated the two germline ends. Here the CDR3 reads CSARDLAGDRDTQYF. Here the CDR3 DNA reads TGCAGTGCTAGAGATCTGGCGGGGGACAGGGATACGCAGTATTTT.

The gene calls are TRBV20-1 and TRBJ2-2, with D uncertain. This CDR3 has 15 residues. Trimming cost V 5 bases and J 0 bases, with 13 bases left between them. Looked up from germline, CDR1 is DFQATT and CDR2 is SNEGSKA (reference sequence). CDR3 nucleotides: TGCAGTGCTGTCCGGGCCACAGCGAACACCGGGGAGCTGTTTTTT. Encoded protein: CSAVRATANTGELFF.

The V and J genes are TRBV14 and TRBJ2-5; 9 positions match TRBD2. The end of the DNA is better explained by TRBJ2-7, so the J call may be wrong. Germline V gives CDR1 SGHDN, CDR2 FVKESK. This CDR3 is built from 16 residues. This CDR3 reads CASSQEYSGGLYEQYF. The CDR3 DNA reads TGTGCCAGCAGCCAAGAATACAGCGGGGGGCTCTACGAGCAGTACTTC.

This rearrangement joins TRBV20-1 to TRBJ2-4; D is uncertain. The J call may be faulty, since TRBJ2-7 better matches the DNA end. This CDR3 comprises 15 residues. Germline V gene data show CDR1 as DFQATT and CDR2 as SNEGSKA (reference sequence). The CDR3 DNA follows: TGCAGTGCTAGAGGTGGCTACTCCCCGGGTTACGAGCAGTACTTC. It encodes CSARGGYSPGYEQYF.

The DNA of the CDR3 is TGTGCCAGCAGTGAAGCAGGTGGACCCCAGCATTTT. Translated: CASSEAGGPQHF. V usage is TRBV6-1 and J usage is TRBJ1-5; D is unclear. The CDR3 is 12 residues long. V lost 0 bases and J lost 10, with 7 bases in between. Germline V lookup: CDR1 MNHNS, CDR2 SASEGT.

The V gene is TRBV20-1, the J gene TRBJ2-5; 11 bases fit TRBD2. Per the germline V gene, CDR1 is DFQATT and CDR2 is SNEGSKA (reference sequence). The CDR3 contains 15 residues. The V and J ends lost 0 bases and 5 bases, in that order; junction bases with no gene match: 5. This chain's CDR3 is CSAREHSGRGETQYF. CDR3 DNA: TGCAGTGCTAGAGAACATAGCGGGAGGGGGGAGACCCAGTACTTC.